This T cell receptor (beta chain) stems from a study of regulatory T cells in long-lasting Graves disease. Building the TCR beta libraries relied on iRepertoire HTBI primers, and CDR3 regions underwent Arm-PCR. MiXCR was run by TCRdb on the multiplex PCR reads, yielding one entry per CDR3 protein. The data show roughly 420,000 distinct CDR3 sequences, 16% seen once. As for time point: newly diagnosed GD, antithyroid drugs for less than 3 months. Making the TCR library involved RNA that had been extracted from PBMCs. Graves' disease diagnosis was established per American Thyroid Association guidelines. Trimming pared 1 base from V and 12 bases from J, leaving 13 bases between. CDR3 length: 13 amino acids. Germline values: CDR1 LGHNA, CDR2 YSLEER. There are a few counts of this clonotype. These data were likewise used in another study, on T cells in Graves' hyperthyroidism and ophthalmopathy. That work adds: Lactation, pregnancy, other autoimmune disease or uncontrolled infection excluded patients.

The gene calls are TRBV4-3 and TRBJ2-1, with no clear D. The receptor comes from a woman aged 18-30 years with Graves disease. Material: peripheral blood mononuclear cells (PBMCs), obtained at new diagnosis, from a patient treated with antithyroid drugs. The CDR3 sequence: CASSQVTAAPQFF. The CDR3 bases are TGCGCCAGCAGCCAAGTTACGGCGGCACCGCAGTTCTTC.